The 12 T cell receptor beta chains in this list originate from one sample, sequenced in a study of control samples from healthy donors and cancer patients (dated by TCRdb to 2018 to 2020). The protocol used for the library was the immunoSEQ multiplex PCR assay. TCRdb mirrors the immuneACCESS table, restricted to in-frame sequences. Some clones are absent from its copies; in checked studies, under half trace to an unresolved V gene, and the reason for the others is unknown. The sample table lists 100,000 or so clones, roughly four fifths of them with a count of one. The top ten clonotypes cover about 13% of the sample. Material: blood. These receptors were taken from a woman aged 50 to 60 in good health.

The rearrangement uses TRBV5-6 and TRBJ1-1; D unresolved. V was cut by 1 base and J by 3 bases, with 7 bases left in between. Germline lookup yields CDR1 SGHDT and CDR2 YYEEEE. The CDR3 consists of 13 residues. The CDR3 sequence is CASSLSRYTEAFF. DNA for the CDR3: TGTGCCAGCAGCTTGAGCAGGTACACTGAAGCTTTCTTT. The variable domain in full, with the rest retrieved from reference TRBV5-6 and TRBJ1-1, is DAGVTQSPTHLIKTRGQQVTLRCSPKSGHDTVSWYQQALGQGPQFIFQYYEEEERQRGNFPDRFSGHQFPNYSSELNVNALLLGDSALYLCASSLSRYTEAFFGQGTRLTVV.

DNA for the CDR3: TGTGCCAGCAGTAAGGTCGGGATTGATCAGCCCCAGCATTTT. The encoded protein is CASSKVGIDQPQHF. This rearrangement joins TRBV7-8 to TRBJ1-5; D gene uncertain. The CDR3 extends over 14 amino acids. The germline V gene encodes CDR1 SGHVS and CDR2 FQNEAQ. Trimming left V 6 bases short and J 5 bases short, with 14 bases between.

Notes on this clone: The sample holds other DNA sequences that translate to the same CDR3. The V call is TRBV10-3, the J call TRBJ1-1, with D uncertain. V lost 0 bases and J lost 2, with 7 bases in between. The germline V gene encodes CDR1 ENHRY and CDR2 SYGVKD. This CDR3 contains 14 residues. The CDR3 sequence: CAISESMTNTEAFF. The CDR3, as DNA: TGTGCCATCAGTGAGTCGATGACCAACACTGAAGCTTTCTTT.

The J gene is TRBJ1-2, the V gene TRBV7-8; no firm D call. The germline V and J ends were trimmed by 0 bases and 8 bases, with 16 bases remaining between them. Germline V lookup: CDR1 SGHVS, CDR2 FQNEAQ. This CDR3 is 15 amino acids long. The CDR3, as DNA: TGTGCCAGCAGCTTAGCATTAGGGCCCCCGAGGGGCTACACCTTC. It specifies CASSLALGPPRGYTF.

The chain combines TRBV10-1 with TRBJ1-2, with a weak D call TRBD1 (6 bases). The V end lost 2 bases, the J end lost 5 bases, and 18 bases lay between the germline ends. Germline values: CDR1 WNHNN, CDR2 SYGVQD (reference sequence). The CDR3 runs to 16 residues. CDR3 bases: TGCGCCAGCAGTGAGCACGTCGACAGGAGGGGGTATGGCTACACCTTC. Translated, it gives CASSEHVDRRGYGYTF.

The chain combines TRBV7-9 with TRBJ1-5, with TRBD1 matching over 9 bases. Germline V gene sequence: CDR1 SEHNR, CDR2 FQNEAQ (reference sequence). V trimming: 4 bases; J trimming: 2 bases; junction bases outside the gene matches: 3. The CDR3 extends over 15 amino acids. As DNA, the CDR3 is TGTGCCAGCAGCTCCACAGGGGGCGGCAATCAGCCCCAGCATTTT. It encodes CASSSTGGGNQPQHF.

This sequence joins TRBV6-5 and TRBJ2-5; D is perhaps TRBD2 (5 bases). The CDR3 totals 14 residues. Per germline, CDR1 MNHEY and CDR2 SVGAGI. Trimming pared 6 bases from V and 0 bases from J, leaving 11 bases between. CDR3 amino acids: CASRHTGNQETQYF. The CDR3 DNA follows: TGTGCCAGCAGACATACGGGGAACCAAGAGACCCAGTACTTC.

The CDR3 region is CASSRQGSSTDTQYF. DNA for the CDR3: TGCGCCAGCAGCCGACAGGGGAGCAGCACAGATACGCAGTATTTT. This chain links TRBV5-1 with TRBJ2-3; 8 positions match TRBD1. V lost 4 bases and J lost 0; bases outside the gene matches: 4. The CDR3 contains 15 residues. Germline loops: CDR1 SGHRS, CDR2 YFSETQ.

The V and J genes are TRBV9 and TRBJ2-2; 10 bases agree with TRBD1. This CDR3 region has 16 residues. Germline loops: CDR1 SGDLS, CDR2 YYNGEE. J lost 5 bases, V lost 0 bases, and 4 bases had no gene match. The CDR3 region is CASSVARQGATGELFF. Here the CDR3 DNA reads TGTGCCAGCAGCGTAGCCCGACAGGGGGCAACCGGGGAGCTGTTTTTT. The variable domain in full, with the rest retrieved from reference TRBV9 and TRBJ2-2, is DSGVTQTPKHLITATGQRVTLRCSPRSGDLSVYWYQQSLDQGLQFLIQYYNGEERAKGNILERFSAQQFPDLHSELNLSSLELGDSALYFCASSVARQGATGELFFGEGSRLTVL.

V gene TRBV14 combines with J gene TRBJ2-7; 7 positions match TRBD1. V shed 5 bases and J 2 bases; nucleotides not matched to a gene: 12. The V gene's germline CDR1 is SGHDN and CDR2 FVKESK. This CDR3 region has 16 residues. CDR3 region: CASSTWDSSSTYEQYF. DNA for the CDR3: TGTGCCAGCAGCACCTGGGACAGTTCATCTACCTACGAGCAGTACTTC.

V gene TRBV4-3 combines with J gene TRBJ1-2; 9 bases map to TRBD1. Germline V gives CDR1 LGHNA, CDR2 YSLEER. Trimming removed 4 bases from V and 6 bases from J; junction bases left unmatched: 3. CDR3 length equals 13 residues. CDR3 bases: TGCGCCAGCAGCCGGACAGGGGAAAATGGCTACACCTTC. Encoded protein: CASSRTGENGYTF.

CDR3 protein: CSASPHQGAGWGYTF. Written as DNA, the CDR3 is TGCAGTGCTAGTCCCCATCAGGGGGCGGGGTGGGGCTACACCTTC. The chain links TRBV20-1 to TRBJ1-2; 8 nucleotides agree with TRBD1. The CDR3 covers 15 residues. The germline V gene encodes CDR1 DFQATT and CDR2 SNEGSKA (reference sequence). With 3 bases clipped from V and 8 bases from J, the junction kept 14 bases outside the gene matches.